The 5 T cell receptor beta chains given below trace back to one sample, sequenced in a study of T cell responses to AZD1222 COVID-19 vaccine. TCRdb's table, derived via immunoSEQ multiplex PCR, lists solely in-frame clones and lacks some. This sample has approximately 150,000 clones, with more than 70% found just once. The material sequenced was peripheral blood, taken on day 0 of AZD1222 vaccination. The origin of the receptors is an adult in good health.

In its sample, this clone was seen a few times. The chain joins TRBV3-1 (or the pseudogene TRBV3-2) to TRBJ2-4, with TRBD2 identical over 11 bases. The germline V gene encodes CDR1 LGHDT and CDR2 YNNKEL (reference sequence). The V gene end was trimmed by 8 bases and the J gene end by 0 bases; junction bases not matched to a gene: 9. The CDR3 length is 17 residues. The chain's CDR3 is CASEVSGRALAKNIQYF. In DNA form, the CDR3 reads TGTGCCAGCGAGGTTAGCGGGAGGGCCCTAGCCAAAAACATTCAGTACTTC.

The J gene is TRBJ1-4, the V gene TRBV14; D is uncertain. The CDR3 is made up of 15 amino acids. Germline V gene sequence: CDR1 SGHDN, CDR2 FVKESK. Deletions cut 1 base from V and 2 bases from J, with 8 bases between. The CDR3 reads CASSQVRQTNEKLFF. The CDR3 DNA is TGTGCCAGCAGCCAAGTCAGGCAGACTAATGAAAAACTGTTTTTT. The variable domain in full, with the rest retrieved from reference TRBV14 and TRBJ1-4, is EAGVTQFPSHSVIEKGQTVTLRCDPISGHDNLYWYRRVMGKEIKFLLHFVKESKQDESGMPNNRFLAERTGGTYSTLKVQPAELEDSGVYFCASSQVRQTNEKLFFGSGTQLSVL.

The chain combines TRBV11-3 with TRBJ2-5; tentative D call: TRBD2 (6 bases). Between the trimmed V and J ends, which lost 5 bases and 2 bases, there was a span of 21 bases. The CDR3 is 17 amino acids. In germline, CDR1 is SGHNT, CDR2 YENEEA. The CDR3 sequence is CASSPGLVGKGQETQYF. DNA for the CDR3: TGTGCCAGCAGCCCGGGACTCGTGGGGAAAGGGCAAGAGACCCAGTACTTC.

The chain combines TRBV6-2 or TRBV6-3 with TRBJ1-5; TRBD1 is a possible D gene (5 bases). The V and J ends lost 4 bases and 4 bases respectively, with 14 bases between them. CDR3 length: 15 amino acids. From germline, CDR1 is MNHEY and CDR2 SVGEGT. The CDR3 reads CASSFAGAFNQPQHF. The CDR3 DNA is TGTGCCAGCAGTTTCGCCGGGGCCTTTAATCAGCCCCAGCATTTT.

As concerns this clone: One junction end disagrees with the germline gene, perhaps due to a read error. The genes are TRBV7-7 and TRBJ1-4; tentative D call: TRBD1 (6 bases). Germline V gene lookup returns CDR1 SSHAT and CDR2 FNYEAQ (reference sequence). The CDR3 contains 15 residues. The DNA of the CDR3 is TGTGCTAGCAGCGTTGGGACATCCAGGAATGAAAAACTGTTTTTT. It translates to CASSVGTSRNEKLFF.